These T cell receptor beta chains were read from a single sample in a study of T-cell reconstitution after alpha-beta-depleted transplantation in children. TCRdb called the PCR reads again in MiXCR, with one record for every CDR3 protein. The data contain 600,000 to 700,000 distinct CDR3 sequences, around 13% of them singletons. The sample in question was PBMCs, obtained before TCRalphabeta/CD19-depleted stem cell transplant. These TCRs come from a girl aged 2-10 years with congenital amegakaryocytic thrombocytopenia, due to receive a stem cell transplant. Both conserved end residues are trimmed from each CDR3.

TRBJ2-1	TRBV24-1	ATSDPPGGVYNEQF
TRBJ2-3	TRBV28	ASSFSSGPFTDTQY
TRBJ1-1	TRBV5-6	ASSLQVTEAF
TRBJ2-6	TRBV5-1	ASRSTGGLSGANVLT
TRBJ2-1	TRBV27	ASSFGIGIWYNEQF
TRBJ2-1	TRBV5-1	ASGVPSGGIYNEQF
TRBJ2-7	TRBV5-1	ASSLLQDPAYEQY
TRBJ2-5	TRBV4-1	ASSQVGGRALETQY
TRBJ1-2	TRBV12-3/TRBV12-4	ASRSGDRAYGYT
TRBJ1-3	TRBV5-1	ASSLNSGNTIY
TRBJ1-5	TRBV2	ASRYRVDSNQPQH
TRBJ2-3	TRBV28	ASSSGAVDTQY
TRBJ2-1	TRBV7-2	ASRPGTSGTNEQF
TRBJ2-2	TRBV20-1	SAPLRGGTGELF
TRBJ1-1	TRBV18	ASSPGRETEAF
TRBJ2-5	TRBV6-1	ASSEGTGEVETQY
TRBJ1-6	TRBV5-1	ASSLGTNNSPLH
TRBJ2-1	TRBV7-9	ASKPWDLLGRNEQF
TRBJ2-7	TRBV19	ASSIAGQGVYEQY
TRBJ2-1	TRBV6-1	ASSDLPSGKNEQF
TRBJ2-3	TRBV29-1	SVAGTRGSDTQY
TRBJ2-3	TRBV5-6	ASSFGRNTQY
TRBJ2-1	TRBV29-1	SVEEGYYNEQF
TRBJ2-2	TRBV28	ASSLGQSTGELF
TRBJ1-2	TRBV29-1	SVPGVSGYT
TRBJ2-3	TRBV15	ATSRISTDTQY
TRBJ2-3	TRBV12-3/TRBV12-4	ARRASTDTQY
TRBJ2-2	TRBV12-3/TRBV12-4	ASSLSRETLNTGELF
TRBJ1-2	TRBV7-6	ASSFGSGGGYGYT
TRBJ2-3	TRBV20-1	SAAPSSRADTQY
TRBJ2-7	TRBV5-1	ASSLGTGKSYEQY
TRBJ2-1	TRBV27	ASSSSAGAWNEQF
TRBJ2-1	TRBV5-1	ASSSTLAGVDEQF
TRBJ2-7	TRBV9	ASGVAFGEQY
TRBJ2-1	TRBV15	ATSRDGGTREQF
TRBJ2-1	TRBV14	ASSQNRGLRMPYYNEQF
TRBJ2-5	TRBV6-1	ASSGPFWETQY
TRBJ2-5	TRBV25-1	ASSLQGLMETQY
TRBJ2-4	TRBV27	ASSLGIGRRGAKNIQY
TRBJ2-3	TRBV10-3	AISDTVAVTDTQY
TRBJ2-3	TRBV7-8	ASSLSFPGTTESTDTQY
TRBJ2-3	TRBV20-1	SATMGNSFSTDTQY
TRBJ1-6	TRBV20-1	SASRGHGISPLH
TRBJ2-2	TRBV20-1	SASWTSAPTGELF
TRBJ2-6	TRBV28	ASSLRQANSGANVLT
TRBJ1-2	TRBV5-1	ASSPGRGTANYGYT
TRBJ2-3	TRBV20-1	SAALGGGGEADTQY
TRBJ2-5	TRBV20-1	SATSGGRTQY
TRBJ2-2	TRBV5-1	ASSPRAGLLSGELF
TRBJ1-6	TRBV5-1	ASSPGQGSPLH
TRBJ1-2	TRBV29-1	SVADWGVST
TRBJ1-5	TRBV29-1	SVGGSYSNQPQH
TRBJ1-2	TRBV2	ASSEISGDGYT
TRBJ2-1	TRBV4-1	ASSQEGQASGKNEQF
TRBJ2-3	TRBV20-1	SARGGRDATDTQY
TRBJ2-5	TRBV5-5	ASSPGHSAQETQY
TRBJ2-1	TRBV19	ASRPAVGTYNEQF
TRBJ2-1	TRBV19	ASSIDPRPLYNEQF
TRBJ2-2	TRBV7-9	ASSSGLHTGELF